This T cell receptor (beta chain) was obtained from a study of glioma-infiltrating T cells. Amplification of TCR alpha and beta CDR3 regions from RNA used iRepertoire nested multiplex PCR. TCRdb re-analysed the multiplex PCR reads in MiXCR, keeping a single row per CDR3 protein. Of roughly 100,000 distinct CDR3 sequences in the sample, under 30% were seen once. With V trimmed by 5 bases and J by 3 bases, 11 bases remained unmatched. The CDR3 runs to 15 residues. Germline CDR1 SQVTM, CDR2 ANQGSEA. The sequencing input was glioma tissue, nonneoplastic brain tissue, or PBMCs (not recorded which). The V call is TRBV29-1, the J call TRBJ1-1; 8 nucleotides line up with TRBD1. The origin of this receptor is a human donor with low-grade glioma or glioblastoma, undergoing nonglioma brain surgery, or in good health (not recorded which). CDR3 sequence: CSVLPPQGADTEAFF. The CDR3 DNA follows: TGCAGCGTTTTACCGCCCCAGGGGGCGGACACTGAAGCTTTCTTT.